The sequence of this TCR beta chain was determined in a study of blood T cell repertoires in COVID-19. Study details: The United States, Italy and Spain were the sources of the acute and convalescent COVID-19 samples. Sources were T cells, B-cell-depleted T cells, or PBMCs; the material itself was cDNA or gDNA.

Recruited during active infection, patients (from Seattle) were subsequently followed longitudinally. Authors' analysis steps: Reference gene primer amplification in the assay estimated nucleated cell counts. Measured with immunoSEQ multiplex PCR; TCRdb has only the in-frame clones, and not every one. The V and J calls and the clone size are those of that table, but D and trimming were determined from the DNA. This table has about 250,000 clones, roughly 83% appearing once. Germline loops: CDR1 SQVTM, CDR2 ANQGSEA. V dropped 3 bases and J dropped 0 bases, with 8 bases sitting between them. The CDR3 is 13 amino acids.

The origin of this receptor is a woman aged 80 or over with COVID-19, enrolled during active disease. The chain joins TRBV29-1 to TRBJ1-1; D unresolved. The sample was peripheral blood. The CDR3 is CSVDNLLNTEAFF. Written as DNA, the CDR3 is TGCAGCGTTGACAACTTATTGAACACTGAAGCTTTCTTT.